This entry features one T cell receptor (beta chain) sequence. CDR1 is MDHEN and CDR2 is SYDVKM in the germline V gene. J lost 1 base, V lost 1 base, and 7 bases had no gene match. There are 17 residues in the CDR3. The source of the sample is a study of blood T cell repertoires in COVID-19. On the study more broadly: The recovered donors of Cohort 3 showed two negative PCRs, clearance, or symptom resolution.

Across over 20 US areas, participants ranged in age from about 18 to 100 years. Profiling relied on immunoSEQ multiplex PCR, and the TCRdb table lists in-frame clones only, not all of them. The repertoire has roughly 230,000 clones, around nine tenths of them found once; the top ten carry 7.2%. The sequencing input was PBMCs or T cells enriched from blood (not recorded which). V is TRBV28 and J is TRBJ2-1; 7 bases match TRBD2. The clonotype comes from a young man in a cohort exposed to, infected with or recovered from COVID-19 (not recorded which). CDR3 loop: CASSLYAGGTSYNEQFF. In nucleotides, the CDR3 is TGTGCCAGCAGTTTATATGCCGGGGGGACTTCCTACAATGAGCAGTTCTTC.